A single sample gave rise to the 3 T cell receptor beta chains below, sequenced in a study of somatic mutations in cytotoxic T cells in rheumatoid arthritis (dated by TCRdb to about 2017). Libraries were constructed by the immunoSEQ multiplex PCR assay. TCRdb provides this immuneACCESS table in a form limited to in-frame rearrangements. Some clones are lacking; in checked studies, under half of them reflect an unresolved V gene, and why the rest are absent is not known. This sample is represented by roughly 20,000 clones; about 85% of them were singletons. The ten largest account for roughly a tenth of the sample. Material for sequencing was CD8+ T cells sorted from blood. These receptors all come from an adult with rheumatoid arthritis.

This chain links TRBV28 with TRBJ2-4; TRBD1 might be the D (5 bases). Germline values: CDR1 MDHEN, CDR2 SYDVKM. The V and J ends lost 7 bases and 0 bases respectively, with 7 bases between them. The CDR3 totals 13 residues. CDR3 in DNA: TGTGCCAGCACAGGGATAGCCAAAAACATTCAGTACTTC. Protein: CASTGIAKNIQYF.

This clone was found once. The chain has TRBV4-1 and TRBJ2-7; 7 nucleotides align to TRBD1. V lost 0 bases, J lost 0 bases, and 2 bases stayed unmatched. The CDR3 contains 15 residues. Germline V CDR1 and CDR2: MGHRA, YSYEKL. CDR3: CASSQDRGSSYEQYF. The CDR3 region has the DNA TGCGCCAGCAGCCAAGACAGGGGGAGCTCCTACGAGCAGTACTTC.

This chain connects TRBV28 to TRBJ1-2, with a possible D match to TRBD1 (5 bases). The CDR3 is 13 amino acids. Looked up from germline, CDR1 is MDHEN and CDR2 is SYDVKM. V shed 3 bases and J shed 4 bases, with 9 bases lying between them. The CDR3 DNA is TGTGCCAGCAGTTTGGGGGACCGCTATGGCTACACCTTC. Amino acids: CASSLGDRYGYTF.